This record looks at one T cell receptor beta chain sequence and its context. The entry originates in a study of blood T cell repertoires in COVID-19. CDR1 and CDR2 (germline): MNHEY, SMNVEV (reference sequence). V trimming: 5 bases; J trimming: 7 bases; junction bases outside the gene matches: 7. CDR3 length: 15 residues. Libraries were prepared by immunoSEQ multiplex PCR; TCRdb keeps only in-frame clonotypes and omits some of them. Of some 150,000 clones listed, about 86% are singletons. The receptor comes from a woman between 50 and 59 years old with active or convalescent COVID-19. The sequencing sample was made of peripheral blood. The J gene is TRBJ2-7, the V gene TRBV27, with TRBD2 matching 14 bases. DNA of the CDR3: TGTGCCAGCAGTGCGGGACTAGCGGGAGCAGAAGAGCAGTACTTC. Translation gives CASSAGLAGAEEQYF.